This is a list of T cell receptor beta chains from one sample in a study of T cells in narcolepsy. Produced via immunoSEQ multiplex PCR; TCRdb's table is partial and in-frame only. The sample lists 30,000 to 40,000 clones; 70% to 85% were seen once. Sequencing was performed on memory (CD45RA-) CD4+ T cells from blood. These receptors all come from a human donor in good health. Both conserved end residues are part of each CDR3. Fields, in order: clone size, J gene, D gene, V gene, CDR3 protein, CDR3 DNA. D genes are given only for firm matches. The size entry is marked missing in some rows and otherwise reads once, few, many or a size class.

NA,TRBJ1-4,TRBD1,TRBV6-6,CASSRDRGEKLFF,TGTGCCAGCAGCCGGGACAGGGGAGAAAAACTGTTTTTT
NA,TRBJ1-1,NA,TRBV27,CASSLKGVNTEAFF,TGTGCCAGCAGTTTAAAGGGTGTGAACACTGAAGCTTTCTTT
NA,TRBJ1-1,NA,TRBV9,CASSVEGRGNTEAFF,TGTGCCAGCAGCGTAGAGGGACGGGGGAACACTGAAGCTTTCTTT
NA,TRBJ1-2,NA,TRBV14,CASSQGYGFYGYTF,TGTGCCAGCAGCCAAGGGTACGGATTCTATGGCTACACCTTC
NA,TRBJ2-7,NA,TRBV4-1,CASSQGSGSSYEQYF,TGCGCCAGCAGCCAAGGATCAGGGAGCTCCTACGAGCAGTACTTC
NA,TRBJ1-1,TRBD1,TRBV6-5,CASTQNRGEAFF,TGTGCCAGCACTCAAAACAGGGGTGAAGCTTTCTTT
NA,TRBJ2-5,TRBD2,TRBV9,CASSVAGRGGETQYF,TGTGCCAGCAGCGTAGCCGGGAGGGGCGGGGAGACCCAGTACTTC
NA,TRBJ1-2,NA,TRBV14,CASSQDSRPANYGYTF,TGTGCCAGCAGCCAAGATAGCCGGCCGGCTAACTATGGCTACACCTTC
NA,TRBJ1-3,NA,TRBV11-2,CASSTGNTIYF,TGTGCCAGCAGCACTGGAAACACCATATATTTT
NA,TRBJ2-3,TRBD2,TRBV6-1,CASRGLAGGADTQYF,TGTGCCAGCAGGGGTCTAGCGGGAGGCGCAGATACGCAGTATTTT
NA,TRBJ2-5,NA,TRBV29-1,CSVEEPRETQYF,TGCAGCGTTGAAGAGCCAAGAGAGACCCAGTACTTC
NA,TRBJ1-1,NA,TRBV20-1,CSARVDTEAFF,TGCAGTGCTAGAGTCGACACTGAAGCTTTCTTT
NA,TRBJ2-3,TRBD2,TRBV5-1,CASSAQKRGGQDTQYF,TGCGCCAGCAGCGCCCAGAAGCGGGGGGGACAAGATACGCAGTATTTT
NA,TRBJ1-4,TRBD1,TRBV7-9,CASSSQQGADEKLFF,TGTGCCAGCAGCTCACAACAGGGGGCCGATGAAAAACTGTTTTTT
NA,TRBJ1-1,NA,TRBV30,CAWSVNRMNTEAFF,TGTGCCTGGAGTGTCAACAGGATGAACACTGAAGCTTTCTTT
NA,TRBJ1-1,NA,TRBV19,CASSALEAGNTEAFF,TGTGCCAGTAGTGCTCTAGAAGCGGGCAACACTGAAGCTTTCTTT
NA,TRBJ1-2,TRBD1,TRBV5-4,CASSLEEGGRDGYTF,TGTGCCAGCAGCTTGGAAGAAGGGGGCAGAGATGGCTACACCTTC
NA,TRBJ2-5,NA,TRBV6-6,CASSQQGTETQYF,TGTGCCAGCAGTCAACAGGGAACGGAGACCCAGTACTTC
NA,TRBJ1-1,NA,TRBV5-1,CASSSLLNTEAFF,TGCGCCAGCAGCTCACTATTGAACACTGAAGCTTTCTTT
NA,TRBJ1-2,NA,TRBV27,CASSLTMEFYGYTF,TGTGCCAGCAGTTTAACGATGGAGTTCTATGGCTACACCTTC
NA,TRBJ2-5,TRBD2,TRBV7-8,CASSYLAGGPGETQYF,TGTGCCAGCAGCTATCTAGCGGGGGGGCCGGGAGAGACCCAGTACTTC
NA,TRBJ1-1,NA,TRBV5-6,CASSRGWGDIEAFF,TGTGCCAGCTCCCGCGGATGGGGGGACATTGAAGCTTTCTTT
once,TRBJ1-1,NA,TRBV6-1,CASSLTGGDTEAFF,TGTGCCAGCAGCCTCACGGGGGGTGACACTGAAGCTTTCTTT
NA,TRBJ1-1,NA,TRBV27,CASSYGFGDNTEAFF,TGTGCCAGCAGTTATGGGTTCGGGGATAACACTGAAGCTTTCTTT
NA,TRBJ2-7,NA,TRBV7-2,CASSSPTIYEQYF,TGTGCCAGCAGCTCTCCAACCATCTACGAGCAGTACTTC
few,TRBJ1-1,NA,TRBV19,CASSDPGLLTEAFF,TGTGCCAGTAGTGACCCAGGGTTACTCACTGAAGCTTTCTTT
NA,TRBJ2-3,NA,TRBV5-6,CASHYGADTQYF,TGTGCCAGCCACTACGGAGCAGATACGCAGTATTTT
NA,TRBJ1-1,NA,TRBV19,CASIRQIGAEAFF,TGTGCCAGTATTCGACAAATCGGCGCTGAAGCTTTCTTT
NA,TRBJ2-6,NA,TRBV27,CASRTRGSGANVLTF,TGTGCCAGCAGGACGCGAGGCTCTGGGGCCAACGTCCTGACTTTC
NA,TRBJ1-2,TRBD1,TRBV9,CASSLGQAVLGYTF,TGTGCCAGCAGCCTGGGACAGGCAGTGCTTGGCTACACCTTC
NA,TRBJ1-2,NA,TRBV5-1,CASSPNYRDLSSYGYTF,TGCGCCAGCAGCCCGAATTACAGGGATCTCTCTAGCTATGGCTACACCTTC
few,TRBJ1-1,NA,TRBV7-8,CASSPDTNTEAFF,TGTGCCAGCAGCCCCGACACGAACACTGAAGCTTTCTTT
NA,TRBJ1-6,TRBD1,TRBV7-7,CASSHRDRGILGILSPLHF,TGTGCTAGCAGCCATCGGGACAGGGGCATCCTGGGGATTTTGTCACCCCTCCACTTT
NA,TRBJ1-1,NA,TRBV25-1,CASSEYDTEAFF,TGTGCCAGCAGTGAATACGACACTGAAGCTTTCTTT
NA,TRBJ1-6,TRBD1,TRBV9,CASSVVGQGNSPLHF,TGTGCCAGCAGCGTAGTTGGACAGGGAAATTCACCCCTCCACTTT
NA,TRBJ2-3,TRBD1,TRBV27,CASSPGQGGTDTQYF,TGTGCCAGCAGTCCGGGACAGGGAGGGACAGATACGCAGTATTTT
few,TRBJ1-1,NA,TRBV13,CASKDRQKSNTEAFF,TGTGCCAGTAAGGACAGACAGAAATCGAACACTGAAGCTTTCTTT
NA,TRBJ2-6,TRBD1,TRBV5-1,CASSPNGQGYSGANVLTF,TGCGCCAGCAGCCCGAACGGACAGGGCTACTCTGGGGCCAACGTCCTGACTTTC
NA,TRBJ1-2,TRBD1,TRBV7-6,CASSLEGRGVDGYTF,TGTGCCAGCAGCTTAGAGGGCAGGGGGGTCGATGGCTACACCTTC
NA,TRBJ2-3,TRBD1,TRBV10-1,CASSETGDTDTQYF,TGCGCCAGCAGTGAGACAGGGGATACAGATACGCAGTATTTT